Listed below are T cell receptor beta chains from one sample, sequenced in a study of shared clonotypes between healthy human individuals. Method: immunoSEQ multiplex PCR; TCRdb's copy keeps in-frame clones and lacks some. The repertoire consists of approximately 940,000 clones, with approximately 80% occurring once and the leading ten covering approximately 1.5%. Sequenced sample: memory CD4+ T cells sorted from blood. The receptors here all came from a man younger than 30 in good health. Each CDR3 is given with its conserved first and last residue. The D gene is left open where the match is weak. Clone size appears in some rows only: once, few, many, or a class for an expanded clone.

D: TRBD2
V: TRBV7-9
size: -
J: TRBJ2-7
DNA: TGTGCCAGCAGCTGGACTTTTAGAGGGACTAGCGACTTTCACGAGCAGTACTTC
CDR3: CASSWTFRGTSDFHEQYF

D: TRBD1
V: TRBV10-3
size: -
J: TRBJ1-1
DNA: TGTGCCATCAGTCTTCAGGGACAGGGGCTCATGAACACTGAAGCTTTCTTT
CDR3: CAISLQGQGLMNTEAFF

D: TRBD2
V: TRBV20-1
size: -
J: TRBJ2-1
DNA: TGCGGGGGGGGTCCTAACAATGAGCAGTTCTTC
CDR3: CGGGPNNEQFF

D: TRBD2
V: TRBV27
size: -
J: TRBJ2-7
DNA: TGTGCCAGCAGTCCCATAGCGGGGGGGCCGACCTACGAGCAGTACTTC
CDR3: CASSPIAGGPTYEQYF

D: TRBD1
V: TRBV28
size: -
J: TRBJ1-5
DNA: TGTGCCAGCAGTTCCGTGACAGGGCTCTATAGCAATCAGCCCCAGCATTTT
CDR3: CASSSVTGLYSNQPQHF

D: -
V: TRBV30
size: once
J: TRBJ2-7
DNA: TGTGCCTGGTCCCCCGGGGGCCGCGAGCAGTACTTC
CDR3: CAWSPGGREQYF

D: TRBD1
V: TRBV6-5
size: -
J: TRBJ2-4
DNA: TGTGCCAGCAGTTACAAGGGACAGGGGCAAAGAAACATTCAGTACTTC
CDR3: CASSYKGQGQRNIQYF

D: -
V: TRBV18
size: once
J: TRBJ2-2
DNA: TGTGCCAGCTCACCGAAGACTAAGAACACCGGGGAGCTGTTTTTT
CDR3: CASSPKTKNTGELFF

D: TRBD1
V: TRBV10-3
size: few
J: TRBJ2-3
DNA: TGTGCCAGCAACAGGGGGCAGGCAGATACGCAGTATTTT
CDR3: CASNRGQADTQYF

D: TRBD1
V: TRBV30
size: -
J: TRBJ1-6
DNA: TGTGCCTGGAGGGGAGAAACAGGGGGGCCTTCACCCCTCCACTTT
CDR3: CAWRGETGGPSPLHF

D: TRBD1
V: TRBV29-1
size: -
J: TRBJ2-5
DNA: TGCAGCGTTGGGACAGGGGCCCGCGAGACCCAGTACTTC
CDR3: CSVGTGARETQYF